Given below is one T cell receptor (beta chain) in context. The data are from a study of blood T cell repertoires in COVID-19. Study context: Samples taken during acute and convalescent COVID-19 were collected in the United States, Italy and Spain. PBMCs, B-cell-depleted T cells, or T cells were the source of the cDNA or gDNA that made up the material.

Trimming removed 3 bases at V and 6 bases at J, with 3 bases between. The CDR3 spans 12 residues. This table comes from immunoSEQ multiplex PCR, and its TCRdb copy is limited to in-frame clones, with some not included. The data contain approximately 150,000 clones, approximately 89% of them singletons. The sequenced sample was peripheral blood. V is TRBV12-3 or TRBV12-4 and J is TRBJ1-6; no definite D call. The origin of this receptor is a human donor in a cohort sampled during active COVID-19. As DNA, the CDR3 is TGTGCCAGCAGTTTGGCTAATTCACCCCTCCACTTT. Protein: CASSLANSPLHF.